This TCR beta chain was captured in a study of T cell responses to AZD1222 COVID-19 vaccine. Sequenced by immunoSEQ multiplex PCR; TCRdb stores in-frame clones only, minus some. The sample has roughly 100,000 clones; around 83% are singletons. The CDR3 sequence is 12 residues long. The germline gives CDR1 SGHDN, CDR2 FVKESK. Deletions cut 1 base from V and 11 bases from J, with 8 bases between. This specimen was peripheral blood, taken on day 0 of AZD1222 vaccination. The sequence was obtained from an adult in good health. The genes are TRBV14 and TRBJ2-2; D might be TRBD2 (6 bases). The DNA of the CDR3 is TGTGCCAGCAGCCAAGCGGGACTCGAGCTGTTTTTT. This sequence encodes CASSQAGLELFF.